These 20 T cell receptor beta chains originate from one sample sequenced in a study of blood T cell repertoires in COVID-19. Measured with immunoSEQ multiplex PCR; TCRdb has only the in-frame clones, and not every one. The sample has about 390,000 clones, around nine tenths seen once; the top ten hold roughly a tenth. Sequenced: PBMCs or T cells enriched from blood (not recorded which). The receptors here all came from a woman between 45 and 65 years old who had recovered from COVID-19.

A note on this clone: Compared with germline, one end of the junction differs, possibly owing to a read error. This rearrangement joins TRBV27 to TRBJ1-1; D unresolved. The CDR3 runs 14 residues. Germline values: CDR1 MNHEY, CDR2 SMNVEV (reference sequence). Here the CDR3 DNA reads TGTGCCAGCAGTTATCGAGTCGAGAACCCTGAAGCTTTCTTT. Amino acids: CASSYRVENPEAFF.

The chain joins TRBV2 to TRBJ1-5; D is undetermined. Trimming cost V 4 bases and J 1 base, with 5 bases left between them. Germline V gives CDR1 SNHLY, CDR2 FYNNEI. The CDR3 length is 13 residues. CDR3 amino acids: CASSAGSNQPQHF. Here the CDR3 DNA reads TGTGCCAGCAGTGCGGGGAGCAATCAGCCCCAGCATTTT.

The CDR3 loop is CASSLLGVGEKLFF. CDR3 bases: TGTGCCAGCAGTTTATTAGGGGTTGGTGAAAAACTGTTTTTT. This chain joins TRBV28 and TRBJ1-4; TRBD1 might be the D (5 bases). The CDR3 spans 14 residues. V dropped 1 base and J dropped 7 bases, with 10 bases sitting between them. CDR1 and CDR2 from the germline V gene are MDHEN and SYDVKM.

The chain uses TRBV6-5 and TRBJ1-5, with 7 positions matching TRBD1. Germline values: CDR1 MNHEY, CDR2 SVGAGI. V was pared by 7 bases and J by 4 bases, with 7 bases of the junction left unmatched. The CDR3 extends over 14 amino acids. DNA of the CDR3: TGTGCCAGCATAGGGGTCAGGGGGAATCAGCCCCAGCATTTT. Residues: CASIGVRGNQPQHF.

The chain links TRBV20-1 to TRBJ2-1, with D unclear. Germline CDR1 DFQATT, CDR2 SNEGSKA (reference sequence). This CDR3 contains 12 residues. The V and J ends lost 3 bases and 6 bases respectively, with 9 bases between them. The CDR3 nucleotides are TGCAGTGCTAGTTCAGATCGCAATGAGCAGTTCTTC. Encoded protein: CSASSDRNEQFF.

CDR3 amino acids: CASSPENRQVNTEAFF. In DNA, the CDR3 is TGTGCCAGCTCACCAGAGAATAGACAGGTTAACACTGAAGCTTTCTTT. The rearrangement uses TRBV18 and TRBJ1-1; D possibly corresponds to TRBD1 (6 bases). The CDR3 sequence is 16 residues long. Per the germline V gene, CDR1 is KGHSH and CDR2 is LQKENI. Trimming removed 2 bases from V and 2 bases from J, with 15 bases in between.

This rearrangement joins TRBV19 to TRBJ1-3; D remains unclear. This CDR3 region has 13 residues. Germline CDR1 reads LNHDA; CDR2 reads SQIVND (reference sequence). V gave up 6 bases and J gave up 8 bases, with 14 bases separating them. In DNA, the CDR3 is TGTGCCAGTAGAACAAGGCCCGGGGACACCATATATTTT. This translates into CASRTRPGDTIYF.

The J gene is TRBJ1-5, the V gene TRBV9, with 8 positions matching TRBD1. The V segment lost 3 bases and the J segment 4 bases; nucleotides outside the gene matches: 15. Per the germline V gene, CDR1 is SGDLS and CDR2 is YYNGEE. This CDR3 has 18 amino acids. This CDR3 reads CASSAYTIRDRHNQPQHF. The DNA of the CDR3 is TGTGCCAGCAGCGCGTATACAATCCGGGACAGGCATAATCAGCCCCAGCATTTT.

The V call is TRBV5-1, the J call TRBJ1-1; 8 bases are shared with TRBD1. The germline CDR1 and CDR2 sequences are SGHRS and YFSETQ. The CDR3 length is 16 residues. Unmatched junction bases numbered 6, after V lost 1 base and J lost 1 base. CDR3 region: CASSLYHRGENTEAFF. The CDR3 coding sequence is TGCGCCAGCAGCTTGTATCACAGGGGGGAGAACACTGAAGCTTTCTTT.

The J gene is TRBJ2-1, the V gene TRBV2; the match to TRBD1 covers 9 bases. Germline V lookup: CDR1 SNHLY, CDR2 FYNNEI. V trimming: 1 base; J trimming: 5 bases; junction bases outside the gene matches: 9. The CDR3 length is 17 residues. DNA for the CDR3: TGTGCCAGCAGTGAAGGGTGGCGACAGGGGGATCACAATGAGCAGTTCTTC. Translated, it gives CASSEGWRQGDHNEQFF. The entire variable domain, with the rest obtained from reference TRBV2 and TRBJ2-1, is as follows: EPEVTQTPSHQVTQMGQEVILRCVPISNHLYFYWYRQILGQKVEFLVSFYNNEISEKSEIFDDQFSVERPDGSNFTLKIRSTKLEDSAMYFCASSEGWRQGDHNEQFFGPGTRLTVL.

CDR3 coding DNA: TGTGCCAGCAGTCAGGACAGGGGAGCTAACTATGGCTACACCTTC. This encodes CASSQDRGANYGYTF. This chain uses TRBV2 with TRBJ1-2; 9 positions agree with TRBD1. Losses at the gene ends were 5 bases for V and 0 bases for J; bases not matched to a gene: 4. CDR3 length equals 15 residues. Germline V gene lookup returns CDR1 SNHLY and CDR2 FYNNEI.

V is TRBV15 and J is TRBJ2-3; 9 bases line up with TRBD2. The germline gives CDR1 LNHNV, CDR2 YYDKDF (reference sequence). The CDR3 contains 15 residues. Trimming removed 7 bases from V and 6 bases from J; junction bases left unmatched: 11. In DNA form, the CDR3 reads TGTGCCACCAAAAGCGGGGGGCCAGGGGTGGATACGCAGTATTTT. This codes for CATKSGGPGVDTQYF.

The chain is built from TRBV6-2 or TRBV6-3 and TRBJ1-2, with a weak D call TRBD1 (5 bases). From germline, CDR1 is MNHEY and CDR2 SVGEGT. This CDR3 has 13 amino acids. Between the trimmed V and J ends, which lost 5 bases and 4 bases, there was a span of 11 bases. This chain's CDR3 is CASSQRQTYGYTF. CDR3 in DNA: TGTGCCAGCAGTCAAAGACAGACCTATGGCTACACCTTC.

The CDR3 DNA follows: TGTGCCAGCAGTGGAGGGGACAGGGGCTACGAGCAGTACTTC. It specifies CASSGGDRGYEQYF. J is TRBJ2-7 and V is TRBV28; 10 bases line up with TRBD1. Germline V lookup: CDR1 MDHEN, CDR2 SYDVKM. With V trimmed by 5 bases and J by 3 bases, 4 bases remained unmatched. The CDR3 spans 14 residues. Full variable domain (remainder filled in from reference TRBV28 and TRBJ2-7): DVKVTQSSRYLVKRTGEKVFLECVQDMDHENMFWYRQDPGLGLRLIYFSYDVKMKEKGDIPEGYSVSREKKERFSLILESASTNQTSMYLCASSGGDRGYEQYFGPGTRLTVT.

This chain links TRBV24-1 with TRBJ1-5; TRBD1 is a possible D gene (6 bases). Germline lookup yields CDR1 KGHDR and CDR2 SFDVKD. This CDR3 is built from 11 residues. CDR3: CVGGAWQPQHF. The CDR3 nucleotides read TGTGTGGGGGGGGCATGGCAGCCCCAGCATTTT.

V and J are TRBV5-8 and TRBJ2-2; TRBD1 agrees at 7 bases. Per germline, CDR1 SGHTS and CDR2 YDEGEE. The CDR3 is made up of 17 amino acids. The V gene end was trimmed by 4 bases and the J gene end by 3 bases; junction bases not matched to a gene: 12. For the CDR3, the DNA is TGTGCCAGCAGCCCCTGGGGCAGGGGGTTGGACACCGGGGAGCTGTTTTTT. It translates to CASSPWGRGLDTGELFF. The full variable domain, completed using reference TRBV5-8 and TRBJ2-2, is EAGVTQSPTHLIKTRGQQATLRCSPISGHTSVYWYQQALGLGLQFLLWYDEGEERNRGNFPPRFSGRQFPNYSSELNVNALELEDSALYLCASSPWGRGLDTGELFFGEGSRLTVL.

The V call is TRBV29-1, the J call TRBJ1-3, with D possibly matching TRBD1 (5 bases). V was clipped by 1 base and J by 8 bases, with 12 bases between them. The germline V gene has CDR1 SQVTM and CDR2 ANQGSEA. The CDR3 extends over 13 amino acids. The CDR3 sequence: CSVEALGAYTIYF. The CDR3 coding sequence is TGCAGCGTTGAAGCCCTTGGGGCCTACACCATATATTTT.

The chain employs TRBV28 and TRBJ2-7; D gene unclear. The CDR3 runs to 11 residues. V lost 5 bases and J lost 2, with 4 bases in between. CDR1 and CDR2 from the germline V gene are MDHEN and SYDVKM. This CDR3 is CASSPAYEQYF. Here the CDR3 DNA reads TGTGCCAGCAGTCCGGCCTACGAGCAGTACTTC.

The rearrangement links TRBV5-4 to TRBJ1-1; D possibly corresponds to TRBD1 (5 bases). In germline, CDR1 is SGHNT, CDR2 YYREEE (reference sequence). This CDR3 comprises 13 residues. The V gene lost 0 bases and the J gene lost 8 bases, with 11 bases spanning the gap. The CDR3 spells CASSLGTDREAFF. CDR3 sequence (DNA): TGTGCCAGCAGCTTGGGGACCGACAGAGAAGCTTTCTTT.

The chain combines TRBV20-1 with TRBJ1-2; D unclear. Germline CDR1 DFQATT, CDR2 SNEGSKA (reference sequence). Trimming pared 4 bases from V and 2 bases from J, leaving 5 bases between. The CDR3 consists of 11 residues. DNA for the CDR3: TGCAGTGCTACCCTCAACTATGGCTACACCTTC. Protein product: CSATLNYGYTF.